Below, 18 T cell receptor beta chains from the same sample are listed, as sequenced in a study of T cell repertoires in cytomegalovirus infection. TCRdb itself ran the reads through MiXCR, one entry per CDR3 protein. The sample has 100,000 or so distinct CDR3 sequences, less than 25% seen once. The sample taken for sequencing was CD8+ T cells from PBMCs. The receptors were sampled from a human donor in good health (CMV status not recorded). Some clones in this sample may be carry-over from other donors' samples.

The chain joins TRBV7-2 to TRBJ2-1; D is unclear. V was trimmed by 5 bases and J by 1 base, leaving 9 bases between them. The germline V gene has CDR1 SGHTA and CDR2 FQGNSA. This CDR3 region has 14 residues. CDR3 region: CASSPAYSYNEQFF. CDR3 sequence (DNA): TGTGCCAGCAGCCCAGCGTATTCCTACAATGAGCAGTTCTTC.

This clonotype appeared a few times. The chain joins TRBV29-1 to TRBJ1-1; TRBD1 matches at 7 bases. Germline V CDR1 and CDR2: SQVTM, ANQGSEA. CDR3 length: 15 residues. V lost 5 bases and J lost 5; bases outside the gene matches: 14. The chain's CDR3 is CSVTSGTDWGTEAFF. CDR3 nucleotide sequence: TGCAGCGTTACCTCCGGGACAGACTGGGGGACTGAAGCTTTCTTT.

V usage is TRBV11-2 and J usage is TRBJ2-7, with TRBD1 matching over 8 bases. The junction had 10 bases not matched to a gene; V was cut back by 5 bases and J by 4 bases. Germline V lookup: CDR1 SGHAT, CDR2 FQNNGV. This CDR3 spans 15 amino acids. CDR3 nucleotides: TGTGCCAGCAGCCCGGAGACAGGGGCCTTTTACGAGCAGTACTTC. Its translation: CASSPETGAFYEQYF.

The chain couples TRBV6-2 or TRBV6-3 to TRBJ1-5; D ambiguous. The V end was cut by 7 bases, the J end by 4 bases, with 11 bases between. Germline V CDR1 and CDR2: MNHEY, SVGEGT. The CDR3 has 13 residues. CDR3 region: CASTPSGNQPQHF. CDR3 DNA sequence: TGTGCCAGCACCCCGTCGGGTAATCAGCCCCAGCATTTT.

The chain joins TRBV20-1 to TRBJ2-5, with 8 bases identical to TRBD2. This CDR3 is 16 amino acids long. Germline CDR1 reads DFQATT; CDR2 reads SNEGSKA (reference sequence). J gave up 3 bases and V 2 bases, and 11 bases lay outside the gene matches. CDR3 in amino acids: CSARREAGGLEETQYF. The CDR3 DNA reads TGCAGTGCTAGACGAGAGGCGGGGGGACTGGAAGAGACCCAGTACTTC.

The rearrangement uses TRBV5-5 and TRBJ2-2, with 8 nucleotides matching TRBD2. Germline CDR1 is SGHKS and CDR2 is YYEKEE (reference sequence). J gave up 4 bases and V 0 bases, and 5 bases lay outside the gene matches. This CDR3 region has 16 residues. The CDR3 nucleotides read TGTGCCAGCAGCTTGGAACTAGCGGAGGGCACCGGGGAGCTGTTTTTT. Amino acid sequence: CASSLELAEGTGELFF. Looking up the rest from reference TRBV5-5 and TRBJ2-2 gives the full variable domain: DAGVTQSPTHLIKTRGQQVTLRCSPISGHKSVSWYQQVLGQGPQFIFQYYEKEERGRGNFPDRFSARQFPNYSSELNVNALLLGDSALYLCASSLELAEGTGELFFGEGSRLTVL.

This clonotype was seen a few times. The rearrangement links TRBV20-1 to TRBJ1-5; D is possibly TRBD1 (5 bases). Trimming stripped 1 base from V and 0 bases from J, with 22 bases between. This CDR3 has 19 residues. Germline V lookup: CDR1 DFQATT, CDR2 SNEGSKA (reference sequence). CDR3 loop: CSARGPRVSSVTSNQPQHF. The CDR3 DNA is TGCAGTGCTAGAGGCCCCAGGGTCTCCTCTGTGACTAGCAATCAGCCCCAGCATTTT.

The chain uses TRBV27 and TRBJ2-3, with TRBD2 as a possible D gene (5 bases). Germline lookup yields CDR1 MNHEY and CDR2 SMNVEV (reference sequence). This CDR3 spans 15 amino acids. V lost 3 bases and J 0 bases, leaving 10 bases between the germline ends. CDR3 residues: CASSLASWSTDTQYF. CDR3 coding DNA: TGTGCCAGCAGTTTGGCTAGCTGGAGCACAGATACGCAGTATTTT.

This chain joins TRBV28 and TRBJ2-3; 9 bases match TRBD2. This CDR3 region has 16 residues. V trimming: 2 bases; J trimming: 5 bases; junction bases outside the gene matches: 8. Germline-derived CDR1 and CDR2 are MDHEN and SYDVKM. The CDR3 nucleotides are TGTGCCAGCAGTTTAACGGTAGCGGGGGCGGAAGATACGCAGTATTTT. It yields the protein CASSLTVAGAEDTQYF.

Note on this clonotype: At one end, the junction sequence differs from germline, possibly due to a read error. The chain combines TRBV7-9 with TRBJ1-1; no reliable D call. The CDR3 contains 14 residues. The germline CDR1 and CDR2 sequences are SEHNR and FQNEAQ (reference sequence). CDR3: CASSLIWQNTEALF. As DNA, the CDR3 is TGTGCCAGCAGCTTAATCTGGCAGAACACTGAAGCTTTGTTT.

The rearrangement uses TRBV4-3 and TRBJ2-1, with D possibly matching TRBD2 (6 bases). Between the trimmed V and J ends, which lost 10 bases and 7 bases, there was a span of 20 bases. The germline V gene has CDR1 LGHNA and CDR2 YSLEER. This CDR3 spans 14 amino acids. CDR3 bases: TGCGCCACTTCCGTTTCCGAGGGAGGAAATGAGCAGTTCTTC. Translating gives CATSVSEGGNEQFF.

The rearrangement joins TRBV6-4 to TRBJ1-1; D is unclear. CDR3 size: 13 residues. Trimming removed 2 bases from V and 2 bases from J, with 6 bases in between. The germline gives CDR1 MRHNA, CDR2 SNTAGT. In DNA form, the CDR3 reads TGTGCCAGCAGTGACCGGCCTAACACTGAAGCTTTCTTT. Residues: CASSDRPNTEAFF.

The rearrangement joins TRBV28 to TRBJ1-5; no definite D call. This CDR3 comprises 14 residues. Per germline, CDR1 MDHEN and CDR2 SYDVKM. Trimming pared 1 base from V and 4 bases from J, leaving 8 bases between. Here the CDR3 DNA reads TGTGCCAGCAGTTTATTAAGTACAAATCAGCCCCAGCATTTT. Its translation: CASSLLSTNQPQHF.

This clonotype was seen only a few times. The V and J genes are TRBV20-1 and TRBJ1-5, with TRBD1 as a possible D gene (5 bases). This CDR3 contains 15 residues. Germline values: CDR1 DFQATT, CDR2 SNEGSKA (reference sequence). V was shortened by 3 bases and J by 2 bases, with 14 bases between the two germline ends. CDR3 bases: TGCAGTGCTAGGGGCCTGGGGGTCGGCAATCAGCCCCAGCATTTT. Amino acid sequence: CSARGLGVGNQPQHF.

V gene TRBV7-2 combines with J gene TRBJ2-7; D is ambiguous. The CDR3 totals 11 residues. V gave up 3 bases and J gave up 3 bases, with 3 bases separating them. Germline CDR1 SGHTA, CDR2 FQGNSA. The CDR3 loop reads CASSFYYEQYF. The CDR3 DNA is TGTGCCAGCAGCTTCTACTACGAGCAGTACTTC.

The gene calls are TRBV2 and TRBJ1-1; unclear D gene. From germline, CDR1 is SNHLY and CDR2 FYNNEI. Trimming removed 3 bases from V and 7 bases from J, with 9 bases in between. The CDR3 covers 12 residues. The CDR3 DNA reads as TGTGCCAGCAGTGATACGGGAAATGAAGCTTTCTTT. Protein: CASSDTGNEAFF. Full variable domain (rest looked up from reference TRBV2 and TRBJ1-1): EPEVTQTPSHQVTQMGQEVILRCVPISNHLYFYWYRQILGQKVEFLVSFYNNEISEKSEIFDDQFSVERPDGSNFTLKIRSTKLEDSAMYFCASSDTGNEAFFGQGTRLTVV.

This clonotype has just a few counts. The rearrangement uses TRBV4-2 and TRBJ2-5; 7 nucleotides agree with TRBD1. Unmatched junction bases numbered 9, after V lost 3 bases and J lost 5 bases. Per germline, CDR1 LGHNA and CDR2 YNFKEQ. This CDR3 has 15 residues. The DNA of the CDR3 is TGTGCCAGCAGCCAGGATCGACAGGGTGACGAGACCCAGTACTTC. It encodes CASSQDRQGDETQYF.

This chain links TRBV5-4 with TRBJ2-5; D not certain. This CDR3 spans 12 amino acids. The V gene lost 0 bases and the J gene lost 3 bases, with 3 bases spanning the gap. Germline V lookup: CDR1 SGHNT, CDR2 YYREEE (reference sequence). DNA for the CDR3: TGTGCCAGCAGCTTGGCGGAAGAGACCCAGTACTTC. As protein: CASSLAEETQYF.